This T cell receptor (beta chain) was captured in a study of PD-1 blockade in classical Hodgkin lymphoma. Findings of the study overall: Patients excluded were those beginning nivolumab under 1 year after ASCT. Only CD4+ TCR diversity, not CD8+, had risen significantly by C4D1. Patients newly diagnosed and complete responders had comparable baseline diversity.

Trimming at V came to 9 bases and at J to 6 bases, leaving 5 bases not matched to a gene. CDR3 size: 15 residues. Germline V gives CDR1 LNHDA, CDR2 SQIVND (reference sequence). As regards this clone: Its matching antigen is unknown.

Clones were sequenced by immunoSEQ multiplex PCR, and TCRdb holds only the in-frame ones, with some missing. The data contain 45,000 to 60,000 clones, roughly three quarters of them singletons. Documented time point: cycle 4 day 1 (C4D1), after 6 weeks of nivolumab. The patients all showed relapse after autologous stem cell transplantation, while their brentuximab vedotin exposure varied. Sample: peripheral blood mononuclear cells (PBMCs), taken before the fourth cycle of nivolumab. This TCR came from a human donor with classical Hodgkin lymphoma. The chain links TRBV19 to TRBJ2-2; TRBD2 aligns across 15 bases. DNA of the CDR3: TGTGCCAGCGGGGGACTAGCGGGAGGCTCCGGGGAGCTGTTTTTT. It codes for CASGGLAGGSGELFF.